The 22 T cell receptor beta chains below all came from one sample that was sequenced in a study of blood T cell repertoires in COVID-19. TCRdb's table, derived via immunoSEQ multiplex PCR, lists solely in-frame clones and lacks some. The sample consists of 90,000 to 150,000 clones, approximately 83% of them appearing once. Sequencing input: peripheral blood. The receptor source for this set is a man at least 80 years old with acute or convalescent COVID-19.

The chain has TRBV2 and TRBJ1-2; 7 bases are a match to TRBD1. The CDR3 has 14 amino acids. V was clipped by 4 bases and J by 6 bases; unmatched bases: 8. Germline V lookup: CDR1 SNHLY, CDR2 FYNNEI. Here the CDR3 DNA reads TGTGCCAGCAGTGGGGACAGCCTTAGGAATGGCTACACCTTC. This encodes CASSGDSLRNGYTF.

This rearrangement joins TRBV6-5 to TRBJ2-7, with 9 bases matching TRBD1. The CDR3 contains 14 residues. Germline V gene lookup returns CDR1 MNHEY and CDR2 SVGAGI. Losses at the gene ends were 6 bases for V and 6 bases for J; bases not matched to a gene: 9. The CDR3 DNA reads as TGTGCCAGCAGACCTGGGACAGGGTCGGTCGAGCAGTACTTC. Amino acid sequence: CASRPGTGSVEQYF.

The rearrangement joins TRBV3-1 (or the pseudogene TRBV3-2) to TRBJ1-2; TRBD1 might be the D (6 bases). V was shortened by 5 bases and J by 7 bases, with 14 bases between the two germline ends. Per the germline V gene, CDR1 is LGHDT and CDR2 is YNNKEL (reference sequence). The CDR3 length is 13 residues. The CDR3 region has the DNA TGTGCCAGCAGCGTTTACAGGGAATCTGGCTACACCTTC. Its protein is CASSVYRESGYTF.

On this clone itself: The identical CDR3 is also encoded by other nucleotide sequences in the sample. The chain employs TRBV7-3 and TRBJ1-1; 7 nucleotides align to TRBD1. This CDR3 has 13 residues. Trimming took 5 bases from V and 8 from J; bases not matched to a gene: 8. Germline lookup yields CDR1 SGHTA and CDR2 FQGTGA. In nucleotides, the CDR3 is TGTGCCAGCAGCCTCAGACAGGGTAGGGAAGCTTTCTTT. This codes for CASSLRQGREAFF. Filled out from reference TRBV7-3 and TRBJ1-1, the complete variable domain reads GAGVSQTPSNKVTEKGKYVELRCDPISGHTALYWYRQSLGQGPEFLIYFQGTGAADDSGLPNDRFFAVRPEGSVSTLKIQRTERGDSAVYLCASSLRQGREAFFGQGTRLTVV.

The chain employs TRBV19 and TRBJ1-1, with TRBD1 matching 7 bases. Germline V gene lookup returns CDR1 LNHDA and CDR2 SQIVND (reference sequence). The ends lost 4 bases at V and 0 bases at J; junction bases unmatched: 5. The length of the CDR3 is 15 residues. CDR3 sequence: CASSTTGSVNTEAFF. The CDR3 DNA follows: TGTGCCAGTAGTACGACAGGGTCAGTGAACACTGAAGCTTTCTTT.

The chain couples TRBV29-1 to TRBJ2-4; tentative D call: TRBD1 (5 bases). There are 16 residues in the CDR3. Germline V gene sequence: CDR1 SQVTM, CDR2 ANQGSEA. V was clipped by 2 bases and J by 2 bases, with 16 bases between them. In DNA, the CDR3 is TGCAGCGTTGAAACTCAAAGGACAATGACCAAAAACATTCAGTACTTC. Its protein product is CSVETQRTMTKNIQYF.

The V gene is TRBV7-2, the J gene TRBJ2-2; 7 bases are a match to TRBD1. V lost 6 bases and J lost 4; bases outside the gene matches: 8. Germline-derived CDR1 and CDR2 are SGHTA and FQGNSA. CDR3 length: 15 amino acids. CDR3 nucleotide sequence: TGTGCCAGCAGTTCGAGGGGGCGTGCCACCGGGGAGCTGTTTTTT. Residues: CASSSRGRATGELFF.

The chain is built from TRBV4-2 and TRBJ2-3; 9 bases line up with TRBD2. Germline trimming cut 8 bases from V and 1 base from J; bases unmatched to any gene: 7. The germline V gene has CDR1 LGHNA and CDR2 YNFKEQ. The CDR3 covers 15 residues. CDR3 in amino acids: CASLPASGGTDTQYF. Here the CDR3 DNA reads TGTGCCAGCCTGCCGGCTAGCGGGGGCACAGATACGCAGTATTTT.

This clone was counted once. V gene TRBV4-3 combines with J gene TRBJ1-5; maybe TRBD1 (5 bases). CDR1 is LGHNA, CDR2 YSLEER, per germline. V was pared by 2 bases and J by 2 bases, with 13 bases between. CDR3 size: 16 residues. DNA of the CDR3: TGCGCCAGCAGCCAATCGTGGACGGGGGGCAATCAGCCCCAGCATTTT. It translates to CASSQSWTGGNQPQHF.

V usage is TRBV7-2 and J usage is TRBJ2-1, with a weak D call TRBD1 (6 bases). This CDR3 has 18 amino acids. The V and J ends lost 1 base and 0 bases respectively, with 16 bases between them. Looked up from germline, CDR1 is SGHTA and CDR2 is FQGNSA. The CDR3 here is CASSLVSSQGSSYNEQFF. The CDR3 coding sequence is TGTGCCAGCAGCTTAGTATCTAGCCAGGGGAGCTCCTACAATGAGCAGTTCTTC.

The rearrangement links TRBV13 to TRBJ1-4; no definite D call. CDR3 length: 12 residues. V shed 6 bases and J shed 3 bases, with 5 bases lying between them. Germline V gives CDR1 PRHDT, CDR2 FYEKMQ (reference sequence). Here the CDR3 DNA reads TGTGCCAGCAGTCTACCTAATGAAAAACTGTTTTTT. Protein product: CASSLPNEKLFF.

The rearrangement joins TRBV6-5 to TRBJ1-5, with 7 positions matching TRBD1. This CDR3 contains 15 residues. The V gene's germline CDR1 is MNHEY and CDR2 SVGAGI. The trim removed 6 bases at V and 0 bases at J, leaving 5 bases unmatched. The DNA of the CDR3 is TGTGCCAGCAGGCGACAGGGACCTAGCAATCAGCCCCAGCATTTT. Translated, it gives CASRRQGPSNQPQHF.

The V call is TRBV19, the J call TRBJ2-4, with D possibly TRBD1 on 5 matching bases. The V end was cut by 5 bases, the J end by 7 bases, with 18 bases between. The CDR3 loop spans 15 amino acids. Germline CDR1 LNHDA, CDR2 SQIVND (reference sequence). The CDR3 DNA follows: TGTGCCAGTAGTCCGCCAGGGCGGAGTGGGAACATTCAGTACTTC. This encodes CASSPPGRSGNIQYF.

The V and J genes are TRBV29-1 and TRBJ2-1, with 10 bases matching TRBD2. J gave up 4 bases and V 1 base, and 4 bases lay outside the gene matches. The CDR3 has 15 amino acids. The germline CDR1 and CDR2 sequences are SQVTM and ANQGSEA. The CDR3: CSVEVAGGLYNEQFF. CDR3 in DNA: TGCAGCGTTGAAGTAGCGGGAGGACTATACAATGAGCAGTTCTTC.

This clone was seen once. The chain carries TRBV27 and TRBJ1-5; the D gene is possibly TRBD1 (5 bases). CDR1 is MNHEY and CDR2 is SMNVEV in the germline V gene (reference sequence). This CDR3 region has 15 residues. With 4 bases removed from V and 4 bases from J, the gap between germline ends came to 14 bases. The chain's CDR3 is CASSYTGMGNQPQHF. The DNA for the CDR3 is TGTGCCAGCAGTTATACAGGCATGGGGAATCAGCCCCAGCATTTT.

V and J are TRBV7-9 and TRBJ2-2; TRBD1 aligns across 7 bases. Germline V gene lookup returns CDR1 SEHNR and CDR2 FQNEAQ (reference sequence). The CDR3 extends over 13 amino acids. V was clipped by 3 bases and J by 6 bases; unmatched bases: 1. The CDR3 loop reads CASSFGQAGELFF. The CDR3, as DNA: TGTGCCAGCAGCTTCGGACAGGCCGGGGAGCTGTTTTTT.

This clone was observed a few times. This sequence joins TRBV12-5 and TRBJ2-1; tentative D call: TRBD2 (5 bases). The V gene lost 5 bases and the J gene lost 9 bases, with 11 bases spanning the gap. The V gene's germline CDR1 is LGHNT and CDR2 FRNRAP. This CDR3 is 12 amino acids long. The CDR3 protein is CASGTPRGEQFF. The CDR3 region has the DNA TGTGCTAGTGGTACCCCCCGGGGTGAGCAGTTCTTC.

CDR3 sequence (DNA): TGTGCCAGCAGTCCACAGGGCACAGATACGCAGTATTTT. Encoded protein: CASSPQGTDTQYF. This rearrangement joins TRBV2 to TRBJ2-3; D is possibly TRBD1 (5 bases). V lost 5 bases and J 1 base, leaving 7 bases between the germline ends. Germline V lookup: CDR1 SNHLY, CDR2 FYNNEI. This CDR3 contains 13 residues. Full variable domain (rest looked up from reference TRBV2 and TRBJ2-3): EPEVTQTPSHQVTQMGQEVILRCVPISNHLYFYWYRQILGQKVEFLVSFYNNEISEKSEIFDDQFSVERPDGSNFTLKIRSTKLEDSAMYFCASSPQGTDTQYFGPGTRLTVL.

The chain couples TRBV6-6 to TRBJ1-5; 9 bases line up with TRBD1. Germline V CDR1 and CDR2: MNHNY, SVGAGI (reference sequence). This CDR3 has 17 residues. J gave up 0 bases and V 6 bases, and 9 bases lay outside the gene matches. The CDR3 DNA reads as TGTGCCAGCAGGCGACAGGGACAGGGAAATAGCAATCAGCCCCAGCATTTT. It codes for CASRRQGQGNSNQPQHF.

The rearrangement joins TRBV10-1 to TRBJ1-1; D remains ambiguous. V was cut by 3 bases and J by 4 bases, with 15 bases left in between. Per the germline V gene, CDR1 is WNHNN and CDR2 is SYGVQD (reference sequence). There are 15 residues in the CDR3. CDR3 DNA sequence: TGCGCCAGCAGTGATGGATCTGGGAGTGCCACTGAAGCTTTCTTT. Translated, it gives CASSDGSGSATEAFF.

This sequence joins TRBV5-1 and TRBJ1-2; 9 bases match TRBD1. CDR1 is SGHRS, CDR2 YFSETQ, per germline. This CDR3 has 13 residues. V shed 3 bases and J 7 bases; nucleotides not matched to a gene: 4. CDR3 nucleotide sequence: TGCGCCAGCAGCTCCCTGACAGGGGGTGGCTACACCTTC. Its translation: CASSSLTGGGYTF.

J is TRBJ1-1 and V is TRBV11-3; 7 bases are shared with TRBD1. The CDR3 is made up of 13 amino acids. J was trimmed by 3 bases and V by 6 bases; bases with no gene match: 4. The germline V gene has CDR1 SGHNT and CDR2 YENEEA. In DNA, the CDR3 is TGTGCCAGCAGTTTCGGACAGGACACTGAAGCTTTCTTT. Residues: CASSFGQDTEAFF. Filled out from reference TRBV11-3 and TRBJ1-1, the complete variable domain reads EAGVVQSPRYKIIEKKQPVAFWCNPISGHNTLYWYLQNLGQGPELLIRYENEEAVDDSQLPKDRFSAERLKGVDSTLKIQPAELGDSAVYLCASSFGQDTEAFFGQGTRLTVV.